These 15 T cell receptor beta chains share one sample of origin, sequenced in a study of Ad26.COV2.S vaccination and SARS-CoV-2 variants. The sample's treatment: roughly 18 received Ad26.COV2.S at low or high dose, single or two shots; roughly five received placebo; per-sample allocation not given. Samples were taken on day 63 after the first vaccine or placebo injection. The protocol was immunoSEQ multiplex PCR, while the TCRdb copy is restricted to in-frame clones and leaves out a portion. The sample lists around 450,000 clones, approximately 89% occurring once. The sample consisted of peripheral blood, taken in a trial of Ad26.COV2.S vaccine versus placebo. The receptors here all came from a person between 18 and 59 years old who received the Ad26.COV2.S COVID-19 vaccine or a placebo.

This clone has a single count. V and J are TRBV7-9 and TRBJ1-1; D is unresolved. V was pared by 2 bases and J by 5 bases, with 6 bases between. Germline CDR1 SEHNR, CDR2 FQNEAQ (reference sequence). The CDR3 has 12 amino acids. The CDR3 is CASSLTGTEAFF. CDR3 bases: TGTGCCAGCAGCTTAACGGGTACTGAAGCTTTCTTT. The whole variable domain, filled in from reference TRBV7-9 and TRBJ1-1, reads DTGVSQNPRHKITKRGQNVTFRCDPISEHNRLYWYRQTLGQGPEFLTYFQNEAQLEKSRLLSDRFSAERPKGSFSTLEIQRTEQGDSAMYLCASSLTGTEAFFGQGTRLTVV.

The rearrangement joins TRBV25-1 to TRBJ2-3; the match to TRBD1 covers 7 bases. Per germline, CDR1 MGHDK and CDR2 SYGVNS. V dropped 6 bases and J dropped 4; count of bases not matched to a gene: 10. CDR3 size: 15 residues. The CDR3, as DNA: TGTGCCAGCAGACCACCAGGGACAGTTCCAGATACGCAGTATTTT. The encoded protein is CASRPPGTVPDTQYF. Full variable domain (outside the CDR3, taken from reference TRBV25-1 and TRBJ2-3): EADIYQTPRYLVIGTGKKITLECSQTMGHDKMYWYQQDPGMELHLIHYSYGVNSTEKGDLSSESTVSRIRTEHFPLTLESARPSHTSQYLCASRPPGTVPDTQYFGPGTRLTVL.

The chain couples TRBV10-3 to TRBJ2-1; D is perhaps TRBD2 (7 bases). Germline CDR1 is ENHRY and CDR2 is SYGVKD. The length of the CDR3 is 14 residues. V gave up 8 bases and J gave up 6 bases, with 17 bases separating them. CDR3 amino acids: CAIGGGDFFNEQFF. The CDR3 DNA reads as TGTGCCATCGGAGGGGGGGACTTTTTCAATGAGCAGTTCTTC.

This chain connects TRBV28 to TRBJ2-2; the match to TRBD1 covers 12 bases. The junction had 9 bases not matched to a gene; V was cut back by 4 bases and J by 3 bases. The CDR3 covers 18 residues. Germline V gene sequence: CDR1 MDHEN, CDR2 SYDVKM. For the CDR3, the DNA is TGTGCCAGCAGTTCCTACTACTGGGACAGGGGGCACACCGGGGAGCTGTTTTTT. Translation: CASSSYYWDRGHTGELFF.

The chain uses TRBV6-5 and TRBJ1-1, with TRBD1 matching 7 bases. Unmatched junction bases numbered 13, after V lost 5 bases and J lost 7 bases. This CDR3 has 15 amino acids. CDR1 MNHEY and CDR2 SVGAGI come from the germline V gene. The CDR3 sequence: CASSRQGGGYLEAFF. The CDR3 DNA reads as TGTGCCAGCAGTCGACAGGGCGGGGGGTACCTTGAAGCTTTCTTT.

The chain carries TRBV30 and TRBJ1-2; D is uncertain. From germline, CDR1 is GTSNPN and CDR2 SVGIG (reference sequence). Trimming shortened V by 4 bases and J by 4 bases, and 16 bases separated the two germline ends. The CDR3 consists of 14 residues. CDR3 residues: CAWTSRIPGYGYTF. The CDR3 nucleotides are TGTGCCTGGACTAGCCGGATCCCGGGCTATGGCTACACCTTC.

The chain joins TRBV27 to TRBJ2-2; D may be TRBD1 (6 bases). The V end was cut by 5 bases, the J end by 6 bases, with 13 bases between. The CDR3 extends over 14 amino acids. Germline CDR1 and CDR2: MNHEY and SMNVEV (reference sequence). DNA of the CDR3: TGTGCCAGCAGTCATTACAGGGAAGCCGGGGAGCTGTTTTTT. This encodes CASSHYREAGELFF.

V usage is TRBV6-5 and J usage is TRBJ2-6; D not resolved. V was cut by 0 bases and J by 1 base, with 1 base left in between. The CDR3 consists of 14 residues. The germline CDR1 and CDR2 sequences are MNHEY and SVGAGI. The CDR3 DNA follows: TGTGCCAGCAGTTACTCGTCTGGGGCCAACGTCCTGACTTTC. It specifies CASSYSSGANVLTF.

The chain uses TRBV29-1 and TRBJ1-4; possibly TRBD1 for D (6 bases). The germline V gene has CDR1 SQVTM and CDR2 ANQGSEA. CDR3 length equals 13 residues. V was shortened by 7 bases and J by 0 bases, with 9 bases between the two germline ends. In nucleotides, the CDR3 is TGCAGCGCTTGGACAGCAACTAATGAAAAACTGTTTTTT. It translates to CSAWTATNEKLFF.

The chain has TRBV7-2 and TRBJ1-5; possibly TRBD1 for D (6 bases). CDR1 and CDR2 (germline): SGHTA, FQGNSA. This CDR3 contains 15 residues. Trimming removed 2 bases at V and 7 bases at J, with 15 bases between. The CDR3 coding sequence is TGTGCCAGCAGCTTACAACAGGGATCGGGACAGCCCCAGCATTTT. Encoded protein: CASSLQQGSGQPQHF.

The J gene is TRBJ2-5, the V gene TRBV2, with a tentative D call TRBD1 (8 bases). The CDR3 sequence is 14 residues long. Germline V lookup: CDR1 SNHLY, CDR2 FYNNEI. The V end lost 8 bases, the J end lost 6 bases, and 19 bases lay between the germline ends. CDR3 bases: TGTGCCAGCCTAGACAGGGGAGGGTGGCAGACCCAGTACTTC. Protein sequence: CASLDRGGWQTQYF.

V usage is TRBV10-3 and J usage is TRBJ2-3; D is undetermined. The CDR3 totals 14 residues. Trimming pared 6 bases from V and 2 bases from J, leaving 12 bases between. Germline values: CDR1 ENHRY, CDR2 SYGVKD. The CDR3 DNA is TGTGCCATCAGGGCCGGTGGGGTCACAGATACGCAGTATTTT. Translation gives CAIRAGGVTDTQYF.

Comments on this clone: This sample also contains other DNA sequences that code for the same CDR3. The chain carries TRBV5-1 and TRBJ2-2; tentative D call: TRBD2 (5 bases). Trimming stripped 0 bases from V and 5 bases from J, with 5 bases between. The CDR3 length is 13 residues. Per germline, CDR1 SGHRS and CDR2 YFSETQ. The CDR3 sequence is CASSLAGTGELFF. The CDR3 DNA is TGCGCCAGCAGCTTGGCGGGAACCGGGGAGCTGTTTTTT.

The chain links TRBV4-2 to TRBJ2-5; tentative D call: TRBD2 (6 bases). Germline V lookup: CDR1 LGHNA, CDR2 YNFKEQ. The CDR3 is 14 amino acids. Trimming cost V 2 bases and J 5 bases, with 12 bases left between them. In DNA form, the CDR3 reads TGTGCCAGCAGCCAACAACTAGCACGGGAGACCCAGTACTTC. It specifies CASSQQLARETQYF.

This chain uses TRBV5-6 with TRBJ2-7; 9 positions agree with TRBD1. The germline V gene has CDR1 SGHDT and CDR2 YYEEEE. J lost 7 bases, V lost 1 base, and 12 bases had no gene match. The CDR3 sequence is 16 residues long. CDR3 sequence (DNA): TGTGCCAGCAGCTTGATCCCCGGGACAGGGCGCCAAGAGCAGTACTTC. As protein: CASSLIPGTGRQEQYF.